Listed below are T cell receptor beta chains from one sample, sequenced in a study of cytomegalovirus exposure and HLA in healthy donors. Sequenced by immunoSEQ multiplex PCR; TCRdb stores in-frame clones only, minus some. This repertoire includes around 70,000 clones. Specimen: PBMCs. The receptor source for this set is a woman in her 30s in good health and CMV-seronegative. The CDR3 runs from the conserved cysteine through the conserved F or W. Each record gives: J gene, V gene, CDR3 protein.

J gene: TRBJ1-4
V gene: TRBV14
CDR3 protein: CASSQGSSTTNEKLFF

J gene: TRBJ2-5
V gene: TRBV27
CDR3 protein: CASNPDPGQGETQYF

J gene: TRBJ1-4
V gene: TRBV25-1
CDR3 protein: CASRETGDNEKLFF

J gene: TRBJ1-2
V gene: TRBV7-2
CDR3 protein: CASSLAQGNYGYTF

J gene: TRBJ2-7
V gene: TRBV18
CDR3 protein: CASSLRAGGYEQYF

J gene: TRBJ2-7
V gene: TRBV29-1
CDR3 protein: CSVEAQASYEQYF

J gene: TRBJ1-1
V gene: TRBV30
CDR3 protein: CAWLDEGNTEAFF

J gene: TRBJ1-6
V gene: TRBV2
CDR3 protein: CASSEGPVPISPLHF

J gene: TRBJ2-7
V gene: TRBV5-5
CDR3 protein: CASSLDLSGGEQYF

J gene: TRBJ2-7
V gene: TRBV21-1
CDR3 protein: CASSKRASPYEQYF

J gene: TRBJ2-7
V gene: TRBV21-1
CDR3 protein: CASSKEETVAEQYF

J gene: TRBJ1-6
V gene: TRBV4-1
CDR3 protein: CASSQDTGARSPLHF

J gene: TRBJ1-4
V gene: TRBV5-1
CDR3 protein: CASSTGQLSGNEKLFF

J gene: TRBJ2-4
V gene: TRBV25-1
CDR3 protein: CATADAGDQNIQYF

J gene: TRBJ1-4
V gene: TRBV9
CDR3 protein: CASSGRDSGEKLFF

J gene: TRBJ1-2
V gene: TRBV29-1
CDR3 protein: CSVDWDRGSGYTF

J gene: TRBJ2-5
V gene: TRBV10-3
CDR3 protein: CAISESTVVTRETQYF

J gene: TRBJ1-2
V gene: TRBV4-1
CDR3 protein: CASSSPGHQNYGYTF

J gene: TRBJ2-4
V gene: TRBV29-1
CDR3 protein: CSVASPNIQYF

J gene: TRBJ1-1
V gene: TRBV29-1
CDR3 protein: CSARQTMNTEAFF

J gene: TRBJ2-1
V gene: TRBV15
CDR3 protein: CATSRGVGGGIDEQFF

J gene: TRBJ1-2
V gene: TRBV28
CDR3 protein: CASSSRGQGVGYTF